The source of this T cell receptor beta chain is a study of T-cell memory formation after mild COVID-19. At the level of the study: Across donors, TCR clusters were largely donor specific. Study conclusions and caveats: CM and EM subsets held most contracting CD4+ clones; EMRA held CD8+ ones. Pre-infection memory carried some responding clones, suggesting that cross-reactive memory joined.

MiXCR, run by TCRdb on the 5' RACE reads, gives a single entry per CDR3 protein. The sample consists of around 300,000 distinct CDR3 sequences, roughly an eighth of them appearing once. This clonotype has more than one count but fewer than ten. Its antigen is undetermined. CDR1 is SQVTM, CDR2 ANQGSEA, per germline. There are 14 residues in the CDR3. The V call is TRBV29-1, the J call TRBJ1-1, with D possibly TRBD1 on 6 matching bases. The sequence derives from a young man who had mild COVID-19 (a few samples of this study predate the infection). Cell type and time point are not known. The sequencing input was PBMCs or a T cell subset sorted from them (not recorded which). The CDR3 spells CSTSGAGPNTEAFF. The CDR3 DNA reads TGCTCGACTTCGGGGGCAGGCCCGAACACTGAAGCTTTCTTT.